One T cell receptor (beta chain) is described in this entry. What it binds is not known. The sample originates from a study of cytomegalovirus exposure and HLA in healthy donors. Findings and caveats of the study: The CMV antigen specificity of a few CMV-associated chains was confirmed through in vitro analysis. Reportedly, HLA-A and HLA-B alleles of most subjects were accurately predicted from TCR beta.

It was with 60 Vbeta and 13 Jbeta primers that the PCR ran. The protocol was immunoSEQ multiplex PCR, while the TCRdb copy is restricted to in-frame clones and leaves out a portion. The sample lists about 140,000 clones; more than 75% were seen once. Material for sequencing was PBMCs. This sequence was found in a woman aged 40 to 55 in good health and CMV-seropositive.

For the CDR3, the DNA is TGTGCCAGCAGCTGGACTAGAACCAACACAGATACGCAGTATTTT. As protein: CASSWTRTNTDTQYF. V usage is TRBV7-3 and J usage is TRBJ2-3; 7 nucleotides agree with TRBD2. The germline CDR1 and CDR2 sequences are SGHTA and FQGTGA. V lost 4 bases to trimming and J lost 2 bases; unmatched junction nucleotides: 6. The CDR3 has 15 amino acids.